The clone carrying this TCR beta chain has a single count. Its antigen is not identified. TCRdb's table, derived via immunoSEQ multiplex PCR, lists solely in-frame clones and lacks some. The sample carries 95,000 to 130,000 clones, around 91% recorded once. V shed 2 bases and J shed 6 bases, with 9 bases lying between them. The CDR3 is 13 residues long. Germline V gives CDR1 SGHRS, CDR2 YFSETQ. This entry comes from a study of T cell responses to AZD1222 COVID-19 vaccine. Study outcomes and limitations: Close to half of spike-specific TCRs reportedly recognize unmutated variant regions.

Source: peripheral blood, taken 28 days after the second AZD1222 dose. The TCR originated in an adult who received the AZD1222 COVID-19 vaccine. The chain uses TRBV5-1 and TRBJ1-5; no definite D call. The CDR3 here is CASSFRGPQPQHF. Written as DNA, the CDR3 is TGCGCCAGCAGCTTCCGTGGCCCTCAGCCCCAGCATTTT.